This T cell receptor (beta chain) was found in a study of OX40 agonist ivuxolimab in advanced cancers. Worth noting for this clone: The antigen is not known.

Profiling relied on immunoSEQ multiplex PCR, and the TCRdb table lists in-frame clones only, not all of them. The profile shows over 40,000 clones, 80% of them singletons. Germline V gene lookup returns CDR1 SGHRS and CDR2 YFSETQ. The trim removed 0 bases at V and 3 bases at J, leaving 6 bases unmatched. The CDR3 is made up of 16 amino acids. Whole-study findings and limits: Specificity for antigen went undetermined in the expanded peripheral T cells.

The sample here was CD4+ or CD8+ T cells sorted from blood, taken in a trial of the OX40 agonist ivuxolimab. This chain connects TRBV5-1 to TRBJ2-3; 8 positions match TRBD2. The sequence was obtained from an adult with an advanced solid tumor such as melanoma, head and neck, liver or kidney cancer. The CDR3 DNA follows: TGCGCCAGCAGCTTGGGTAGAGCTAGCGGGACAGATACGCAGTATTTT. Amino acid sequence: CASSLGRASGTDTQYF.